This T cell receptor (beta chain) was captured by sequencing in a study of cytomegalovirus exposure and HLA in healthy donors. Study-wide points: Per published reports, the classifier diagnosed cytomegalovirus status with high specificity and sensitivity.

Points on this clone: Its antigen remains unknown.

The CDR3 is 12 residues long. In germline, CDR1 is SGHNT, CDR2 YYREEE (reference sequence). Trimming stripped 2 bases from V and 10 bases from J, with 12 bases between. A multiplex PCR was run with 60 Vbeta primers and 13 Jbeta primers. The repertoire was sequenced with immunoSEQ multiplex PCR; TCRdb's copy has only in-frame clones and lacks some. The sample yields 50,000 or so clones, around 85% seen once. The sample consisted of PBMCs. This sequence joins TRBV5-4 and TRBJ1-1, with TRBD1 as a possible D gene (6 bases). The sequence came from a boy aged 10-17 years in good health and CMV-seropositive. CDR3 loop: CASSLQGGLAFF. DNA for the CDR3: TGTGCCAGCAGCTTACAGGGAGGGTTAGCTTTCTTT.